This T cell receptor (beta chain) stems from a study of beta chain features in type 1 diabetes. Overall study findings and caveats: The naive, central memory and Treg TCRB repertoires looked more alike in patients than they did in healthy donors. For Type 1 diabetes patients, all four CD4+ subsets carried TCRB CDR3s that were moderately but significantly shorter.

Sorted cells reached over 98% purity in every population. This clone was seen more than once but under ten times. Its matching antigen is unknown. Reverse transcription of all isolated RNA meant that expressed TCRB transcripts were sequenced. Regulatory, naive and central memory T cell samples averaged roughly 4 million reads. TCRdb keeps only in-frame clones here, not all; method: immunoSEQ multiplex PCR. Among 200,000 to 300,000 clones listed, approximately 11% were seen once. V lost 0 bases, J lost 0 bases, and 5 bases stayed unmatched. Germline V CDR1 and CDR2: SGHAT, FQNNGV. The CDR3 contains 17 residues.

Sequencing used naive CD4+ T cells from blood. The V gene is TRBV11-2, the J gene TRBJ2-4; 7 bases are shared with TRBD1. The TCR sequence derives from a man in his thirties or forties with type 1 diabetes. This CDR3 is CASSLDTGVGAKNIQYF. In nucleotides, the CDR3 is TGTGCCAGCAGCTTAGATACAGGGGTGGGAGCCAAAAACATTCAGTACTTC.